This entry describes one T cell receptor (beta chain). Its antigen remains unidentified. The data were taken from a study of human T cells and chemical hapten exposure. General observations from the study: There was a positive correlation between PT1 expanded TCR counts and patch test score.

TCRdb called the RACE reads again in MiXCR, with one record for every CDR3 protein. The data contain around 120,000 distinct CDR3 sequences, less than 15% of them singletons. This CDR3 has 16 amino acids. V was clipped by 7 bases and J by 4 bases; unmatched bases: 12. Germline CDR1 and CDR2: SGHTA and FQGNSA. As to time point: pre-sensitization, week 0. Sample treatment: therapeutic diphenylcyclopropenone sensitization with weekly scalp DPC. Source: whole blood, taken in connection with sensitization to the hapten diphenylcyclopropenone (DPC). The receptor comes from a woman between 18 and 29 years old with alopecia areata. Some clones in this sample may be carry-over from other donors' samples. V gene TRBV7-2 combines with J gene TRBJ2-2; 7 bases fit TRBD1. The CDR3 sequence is CASKLTTGAGTGELFF. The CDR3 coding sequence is TGTGCCAGCAAACTGACAACAGGGGCCGGCACCGGGGAGCTGTTTTTT. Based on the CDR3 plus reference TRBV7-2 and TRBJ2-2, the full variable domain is GAGVSQSPSNKVTEKGKDVELRCDPISGHTALYWYRQSLGQGLEFLIYFQGNSAPDKSGLPSDRFSAERTGGSVSTLTIQRTQQEDSAVYLCASKLTTGAGTGELFFGEGSRLTVL.